The 8 T cell receptor beta chains listed next were all sequenced from one sample in a study of OX40 agonist ivuxolimab in advanced cancers. The table came from immunoSEQ multiplex PCR; TCRdb's copy has only in-frame clones and leaves some out. The sample contains tens of thousands of clones, 70% to 90% of which appear only once. This sample comprised CD4+ or CD8+ T cells sorted from blood, obtained in a trial of the OX40 agonist ivuxolimab. The receptors come from an adult with an advanced solid tumor such as melanoma, head and neck, liver or kidney cancer.

The rearrangement uses TRBV4-1 and TRBJ2-5; tentative D call: TRBD2 (5 bases). V shed 4 bases and J shed 1 base, with 10 bases lying between them. CDR1 and CDR2 (germline): MGHRA, YSYEKL. The CDR3 runs 14 residues. The CDR3 region is CASSPRGGQETQYF. The CDR3 DNA is TGCGCCAGCAGCCCGAGAGGAGGCCAAGAGACCCAGTACTTC.

The genes are TRBV6-5 and TRBJ1-5; no clear D. This CDR3 comprises 15 residues. V gave up 5 bases and J gave up 1 base, with 12 bases separating them. Germline V gene lookup returns CDR1 MNHEY and CDR2 SVGAGI. CDR3 loop: CASSRRGGSNQPQHF. CDR3 sequence (DNA): TGTGCCAGCAGTCGCCGGGGAGGAAGCAATCAGCCCCAGCATTTT.

CDR3 protein: CASRGRGLTGGYGYTF. The DNA of the CDR3 is TGTGCCAGCAGGGGACGAGGGTTGACAGGGGGCTATGGCTACACCTTC. This sequence joins TRBV25-1 and TRBJ1-2; 9 bases line up with TRBD1. After removal of 6 bases from V and 4 bases from J, the junction contained 12 bases not matched to a gene. The CDR3 is made up of 16 amino acids. CDR1 and CDR2 from the germline V gene are MGHDK and SYGVNS.

V gene TRBV11-2 combines with J gene TRBJ1-2, with D uncertain. The CDR3 is made up of 11 amino acids. CDR1 and CDR2 from the germline V gene are SGHAT and FQNNGV. V shed 5 bases and J shed 4 bases, with 5 bases lying between them. The CDR3 DNA sequence: TGTGCCAGCAGCCCAGGCTATGGCTACACCTTC. Amino acid sequence: CASSPGYGYTF.

The chain recombines TRBV5-4 with TRBJ2-1, with a possible D match to TRBD1 (5 bases). The V end lost 4 bases, the J end lost 2 bases, and 19 bases lay between the germline ends. The CDR3 extends over 17 amino acids. Germline V gives CDR1 SGHNT, CDR2 YYREEE (reference sequence). The CDR3 protein is CASSVDKNGLTYNEQFF. The CDR3 DNA is TGTGCCAGCAGCGTGGACAAAAATGGGTTAACCTACAATGAGCAGTTCTTC.

V usage is TRBV10-3 and J usage is TRBJ2-1, with TRBD2 matching 12 bases. V lost 6 bases, J lost 6 bases, and 3 bases stayed unmatched. Germline V gives CDR1 ENHRY, CDR2 SYGVKD. CDR3 length: 14 residues. As DNA, the CDR3 is TGTGCCATCAGCTCTAGCGGGGGGGGCAATGAGCAGTTCTTC. This sequence encodes CAISSSGGGNEQFF.

This clone was found once. The chain has TRBV18 and TRBJ1-1; D call uncertain. The CDR3 is made up of 13 amino acids. V was trimmed by 6 bases and J by 1 base, leaving 9 bases between them. CDR1 and CDR2 from the germline V gene are KGHSH and LQKENI. CDR3 protein: CASSNEGNTEAFF. The CDR3 region has the DNA TGTGCCAGCTCCAACGAGGGGAACACTGAAGCTTTCTTT. Using reference TRBV18 and TRBJ1-1 for the parts outside the CDR3, the full variable domain is NAGVMQNPRHLVRRRGQEARLRCSPMKGHSHVYWYRQLPEEGLKFMVYLQKENIIDESGMPKERFSAEFPKEGPSILRIQQVVRGDSAAYFCASSNEGNTEAFFGQGTRLTVV.

The chain couples TRBV7-6 to TRBJ2-2; 8 nucleotides line up with TRBD2. The CDR3 spans 17 residues. Looked up from germline, CDR1 is SGHVS and CDR2 is FNYEAQ. V dropped 3 bases and J dropped 0; count of bases not matched to a gene: 6. CDR3 sequence: CASSLESGRSNTGELFF. In DNA form, the CDR3 reads TGTGCCAGCAGCTTGGAAAGCGGGAGATCGAACACCGGGGAGCTGTTTTTT.